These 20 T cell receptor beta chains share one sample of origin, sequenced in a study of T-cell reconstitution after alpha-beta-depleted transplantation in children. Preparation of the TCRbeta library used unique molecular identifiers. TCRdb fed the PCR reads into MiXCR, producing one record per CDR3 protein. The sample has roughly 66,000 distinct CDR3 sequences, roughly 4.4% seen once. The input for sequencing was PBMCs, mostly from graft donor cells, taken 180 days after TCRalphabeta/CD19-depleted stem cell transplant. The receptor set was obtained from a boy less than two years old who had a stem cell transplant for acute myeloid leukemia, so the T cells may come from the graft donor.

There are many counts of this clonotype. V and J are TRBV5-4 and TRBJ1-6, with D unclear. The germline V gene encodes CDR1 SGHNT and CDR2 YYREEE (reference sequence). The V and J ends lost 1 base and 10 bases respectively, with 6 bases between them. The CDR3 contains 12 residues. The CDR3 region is CASSLNYSPLHF. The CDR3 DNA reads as TGTGCCAGCAGCTTGAACTACTCACCCCTCCACTTT. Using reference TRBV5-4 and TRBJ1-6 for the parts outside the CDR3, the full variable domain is ETGVTQSPTHLIKTRGQQVTLRCSSQSGHNTVSWYQQALGQGPQFIFQYYREEENGRGNFPPRFSGLQFPNYSSELNVNALELDDSALYLCASSLNYSPLHFGNGTRLTVT.

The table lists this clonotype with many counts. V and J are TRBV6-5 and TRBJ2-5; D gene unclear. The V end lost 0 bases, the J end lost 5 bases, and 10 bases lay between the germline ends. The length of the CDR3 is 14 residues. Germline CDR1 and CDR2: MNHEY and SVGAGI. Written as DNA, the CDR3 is TGTGCCAGCAGTTACTCGAGGCTCCTTGAGACCCAGTACTTC. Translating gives CASSYSRLLETQYF.

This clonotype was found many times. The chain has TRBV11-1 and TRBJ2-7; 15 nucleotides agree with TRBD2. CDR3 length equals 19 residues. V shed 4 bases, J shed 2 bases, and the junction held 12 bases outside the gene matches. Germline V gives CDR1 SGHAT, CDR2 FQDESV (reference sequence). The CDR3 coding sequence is TGTGCCAGCAGCTCGTCTACCGGGACTAGCGGGGGGCTTACCTACGAGCAGTACTTC. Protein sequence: CASSSSTGTSGGLTYEQYF.

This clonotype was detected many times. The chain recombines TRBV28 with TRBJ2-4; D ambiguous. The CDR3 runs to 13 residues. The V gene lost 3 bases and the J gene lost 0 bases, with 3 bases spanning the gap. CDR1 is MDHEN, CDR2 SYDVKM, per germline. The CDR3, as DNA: TGTGCCAGCAGTTTCGGAGCCAAAAACATTCAGTACTTC. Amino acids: CASSFGAKNIQYF.

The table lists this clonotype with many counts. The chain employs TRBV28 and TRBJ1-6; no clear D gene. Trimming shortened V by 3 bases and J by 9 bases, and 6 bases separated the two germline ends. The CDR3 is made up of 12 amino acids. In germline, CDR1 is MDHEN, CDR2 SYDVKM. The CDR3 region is CASSFSLSPLHF. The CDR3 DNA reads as TGTGCCAGCAGTTTTTCCCTTTCACCCCTCCACTTT.

CDR3 nucleotide sequence: TGTGCCAGTAGTATAGATGCCAGCTCCTACGAGCAGTACTTC. It encodes CASSIDASSYEQYF. This rearrangement joins TRBV19 to TRBJ2-7; no definite D call. This CDR3 is built from 14 residues. CDR1 is LNHDA, CDR2 SQIVND, per germline (reference sequence). The ends were cut back, 0 bases at V and 0 bases at J, with 6 bases in the middle.

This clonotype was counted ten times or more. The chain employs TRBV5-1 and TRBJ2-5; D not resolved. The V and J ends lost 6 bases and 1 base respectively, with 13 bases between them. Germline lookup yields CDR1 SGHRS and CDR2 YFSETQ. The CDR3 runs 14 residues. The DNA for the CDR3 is TGCGCCAGCAACCCAGTCCGGTCCCAAGAGACCCAGTACTTC. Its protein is CASNPVRSQETQYF.

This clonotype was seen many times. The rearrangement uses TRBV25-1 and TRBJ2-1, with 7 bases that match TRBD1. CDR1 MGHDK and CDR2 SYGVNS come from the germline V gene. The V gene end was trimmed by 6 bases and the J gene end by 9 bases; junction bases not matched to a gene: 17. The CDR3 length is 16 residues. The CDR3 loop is CASRSGQPTWGSEQFF. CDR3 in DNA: TGTGCCAGCAGATCGGGACAGCCTACCTGGGGAAGTGAGCAGTTCTTC.

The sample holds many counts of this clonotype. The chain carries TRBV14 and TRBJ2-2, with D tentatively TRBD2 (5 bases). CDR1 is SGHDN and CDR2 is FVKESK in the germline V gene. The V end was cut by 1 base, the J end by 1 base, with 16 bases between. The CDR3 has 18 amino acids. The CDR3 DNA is TGTGCCAGCAGCCAAGCGAGGATCGGGGTAGGGAACACCGGGGAGCTGTTTTTT. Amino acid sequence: CASSQARIGVGNTGELFF.

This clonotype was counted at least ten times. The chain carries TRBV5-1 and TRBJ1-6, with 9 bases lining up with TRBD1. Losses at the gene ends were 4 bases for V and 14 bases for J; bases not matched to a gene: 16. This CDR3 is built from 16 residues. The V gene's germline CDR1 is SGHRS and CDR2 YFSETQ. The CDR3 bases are TGCGCCAGCAGCAGGGATACAGGGGGCGAGTCCCGGGCCCTCCACTTT. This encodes CASSRDTGGESRALHF.

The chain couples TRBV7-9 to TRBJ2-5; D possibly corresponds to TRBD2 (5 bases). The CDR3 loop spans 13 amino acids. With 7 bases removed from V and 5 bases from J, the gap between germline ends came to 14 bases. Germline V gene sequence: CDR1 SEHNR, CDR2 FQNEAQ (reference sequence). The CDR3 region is CASTKDSSETQYF. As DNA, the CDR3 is TGTGCCAGCACCAAGGACTCGTCGGAGACCCAGTACTTC.

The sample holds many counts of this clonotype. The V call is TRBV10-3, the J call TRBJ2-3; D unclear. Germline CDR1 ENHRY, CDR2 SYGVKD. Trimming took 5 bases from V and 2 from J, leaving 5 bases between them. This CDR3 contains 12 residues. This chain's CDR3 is CAISFNTDTQYF. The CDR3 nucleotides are TGTGCCATCAGTTTTAACACAGATACGCAGTATTTT.

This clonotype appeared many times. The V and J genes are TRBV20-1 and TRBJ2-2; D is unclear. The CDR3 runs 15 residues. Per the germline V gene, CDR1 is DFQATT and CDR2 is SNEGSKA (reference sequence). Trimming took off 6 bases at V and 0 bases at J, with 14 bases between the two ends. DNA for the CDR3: TGCAGTGCCAGTGGGATTACCGCGAACACCGGGGAGCTGTTTTTT. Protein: CSASGITANTGELFF.

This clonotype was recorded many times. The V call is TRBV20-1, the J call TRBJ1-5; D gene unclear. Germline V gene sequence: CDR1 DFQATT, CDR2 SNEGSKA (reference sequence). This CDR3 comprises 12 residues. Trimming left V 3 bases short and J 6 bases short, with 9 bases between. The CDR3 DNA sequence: TGCAGTGCTAGCTCCCTAGGTCAGCCCCAGCATTTT. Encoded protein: CSASSLGQPQHF.

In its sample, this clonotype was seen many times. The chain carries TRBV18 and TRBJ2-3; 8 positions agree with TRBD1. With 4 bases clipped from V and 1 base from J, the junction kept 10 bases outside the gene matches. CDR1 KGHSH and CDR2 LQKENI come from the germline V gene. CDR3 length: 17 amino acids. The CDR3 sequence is CASSLEFVGQGTDTQYF. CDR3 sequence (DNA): TGTGCCAGCTCACTCGAGTTTGTGGGACAGGGCACAGATACGCAGTATTTT.

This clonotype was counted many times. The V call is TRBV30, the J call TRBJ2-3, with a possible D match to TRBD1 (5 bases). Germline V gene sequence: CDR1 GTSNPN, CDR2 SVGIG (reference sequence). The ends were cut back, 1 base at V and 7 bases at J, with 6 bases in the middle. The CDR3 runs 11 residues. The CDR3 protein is CAWSGQNTQYF. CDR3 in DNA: TGTGCCTGGAGTGGACAGAATACGCAGTATTTT.

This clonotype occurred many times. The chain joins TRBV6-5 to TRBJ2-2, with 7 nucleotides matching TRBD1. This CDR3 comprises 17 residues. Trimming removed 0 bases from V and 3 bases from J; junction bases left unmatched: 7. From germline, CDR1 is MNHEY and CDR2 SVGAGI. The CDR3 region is CASSYSGYRGDTGELFF. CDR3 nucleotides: TGTGCCAGCAGTTACTCGGGGTACAGGGGAGACACCGGGGAGCTGTTTTTT.

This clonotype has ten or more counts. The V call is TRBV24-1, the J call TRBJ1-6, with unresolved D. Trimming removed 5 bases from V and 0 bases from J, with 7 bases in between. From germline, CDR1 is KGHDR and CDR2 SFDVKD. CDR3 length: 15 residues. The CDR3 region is CATSGKSSYNSPLHF. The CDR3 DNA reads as TGTGCCACCAGTGGGAAGAGCTCCTATAATTCACCCCTCCACTTT.

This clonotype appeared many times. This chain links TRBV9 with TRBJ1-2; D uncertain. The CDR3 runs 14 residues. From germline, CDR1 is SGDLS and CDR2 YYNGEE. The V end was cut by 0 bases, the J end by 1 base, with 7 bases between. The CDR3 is CASSVDRINYGYTF. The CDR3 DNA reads TGTGCCAGCAGCGTAGATCGGATTAACTATGGCTACACCTTC.

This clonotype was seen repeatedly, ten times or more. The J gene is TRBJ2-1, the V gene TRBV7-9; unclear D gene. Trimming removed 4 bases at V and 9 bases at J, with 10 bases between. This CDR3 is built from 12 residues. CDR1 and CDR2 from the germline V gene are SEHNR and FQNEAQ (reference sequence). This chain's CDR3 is CASSSPQPEQFF. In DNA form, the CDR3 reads TGTGCCAGCAGCTCCCCACAACCTGAGCAGTTCTTC.